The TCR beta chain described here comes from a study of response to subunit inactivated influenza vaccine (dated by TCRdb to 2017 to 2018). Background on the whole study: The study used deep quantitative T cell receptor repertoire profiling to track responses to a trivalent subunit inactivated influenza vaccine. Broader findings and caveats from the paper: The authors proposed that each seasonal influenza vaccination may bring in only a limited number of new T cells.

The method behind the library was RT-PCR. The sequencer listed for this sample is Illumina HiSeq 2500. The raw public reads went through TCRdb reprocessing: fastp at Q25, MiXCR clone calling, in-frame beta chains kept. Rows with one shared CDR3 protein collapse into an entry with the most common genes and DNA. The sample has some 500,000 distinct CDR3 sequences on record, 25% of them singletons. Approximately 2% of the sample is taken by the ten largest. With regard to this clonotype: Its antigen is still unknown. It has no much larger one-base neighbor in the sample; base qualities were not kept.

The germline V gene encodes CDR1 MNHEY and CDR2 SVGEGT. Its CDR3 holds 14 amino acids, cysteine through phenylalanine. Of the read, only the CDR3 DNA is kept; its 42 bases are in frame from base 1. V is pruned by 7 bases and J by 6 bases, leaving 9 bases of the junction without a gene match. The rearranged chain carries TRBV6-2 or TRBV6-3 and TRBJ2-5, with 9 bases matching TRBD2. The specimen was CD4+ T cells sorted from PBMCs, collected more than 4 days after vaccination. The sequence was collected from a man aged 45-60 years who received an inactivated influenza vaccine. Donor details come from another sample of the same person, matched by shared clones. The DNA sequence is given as TGTGCCAGCACCGTAGCGGGAGCGGTAAAGACCCAGTACTTC. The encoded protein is CASTVAGAVKTQYF.